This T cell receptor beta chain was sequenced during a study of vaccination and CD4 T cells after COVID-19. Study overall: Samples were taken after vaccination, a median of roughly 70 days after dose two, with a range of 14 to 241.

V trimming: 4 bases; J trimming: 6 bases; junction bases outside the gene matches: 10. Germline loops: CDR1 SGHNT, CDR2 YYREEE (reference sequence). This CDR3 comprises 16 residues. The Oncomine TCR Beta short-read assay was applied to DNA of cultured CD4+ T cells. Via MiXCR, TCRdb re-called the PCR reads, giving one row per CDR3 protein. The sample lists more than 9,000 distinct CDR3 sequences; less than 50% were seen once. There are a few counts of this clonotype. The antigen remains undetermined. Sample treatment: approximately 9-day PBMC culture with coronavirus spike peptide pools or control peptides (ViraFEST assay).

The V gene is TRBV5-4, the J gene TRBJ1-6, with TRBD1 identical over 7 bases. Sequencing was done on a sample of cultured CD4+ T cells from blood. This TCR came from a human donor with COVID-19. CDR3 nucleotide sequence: TGTGCCAGCAGCGCCAACAGGGGTTTGGGTAATTCACCCCTCCACTTT. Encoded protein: CASSANRGLGNSPLHF.